The 10 T cell receptor beta chains reported below all come from one sample, sequenced in a study of T cell changes during pregnancy in multiple sclerosis (dated by TCRdb to the late 2010s). Libraries came from the immunoSEQ multiplex PCR assay. Held by TCRdb, this immuneACCESS table contains in-frame sequences only and omits some clones. Under half of the omission traces to an unresolved V gene where checked; the cause of the rest is unknown. The sample table shows tens of thousands of clones, and 85% to 95% are seen once. 2% to 2.5% of the sample rests with the top ten. Material: peripheral blood, obtained after pregnancy. The source of these receptors is a female donor with multiple sclerosis, enrolled in a pregnancy study.

This chain joins TRBV6-5 and TRBJ2-3; 9 nucleotides line up with TRBD1. The CDR3 has 16 amino acids. Germline lookup yields CDR1 MNHEY and CDR2 SVGAGI. With 2 bases clipped from V and 4 bases from J, the junction kept 7 bases outside the gene matches. Here the CDR3 DNA reads TGTGCCAGCAGTTACGCTGGGACAGGGTTGCCAGATACGCAGTATTTT. Its translation: CASSYAGTGLPDTQYF.

V usage is TRBV14 and J usage is TRBJ1-2; tentative D call: TRBD1 (5 bases). Germline-derived CDR1 and CDR2 are SGHDN and FVKESK. V lost 0 bases to trimming and J lost 4 bases, with 12 bases between them. There are 15 residues in the CDR3. CDR3 nucleotide sequence: TGTGCCAGCAGCCAAGACCAGACAGTGATCTATGGCTACACCTTC. Protein: CASSQDQTVIYGYTF. Complete variable domain (other parts from reference TRBV14 and TRBJ1-2): EAGVTQFPSHSVIEKGQTVTLRCDPISGHDNLYWYRRVMGKEIKFLLHFVKESKQDESGMPNNRFLAERTGGTYSTLKVQPAELEDSGVYFCASSQDQTVIYGYTFGSGTRLTVV.

The V gene is TRBV28, the J gene TRBJ1-2; 8 bases align to TRBD1. After removal of 5 bases from V and 8 bases from J, the junction contained 10 bases not matched to a gene. The germline V gene encodes CDR1 MDHEN and CDR2 SYDVKM. CDR3 length: 14 amino acids. The CDR3 reads CASSPGQGTGGYTF. The CDR3 bases are TGTGCCAGCAGTCCAGGACAGGGTACGGGAGGCTACACCTTC.

This rearrangement joins TRBV5-4 to TRBJ1-2; D is perhaps TRBD1 (5 bases). With 2 bases removed from V and 9 bases from J, the gap between germline ends came to 17 bases. CDR3 size: 14 residues. Germline lookup yields CDR1 SGHNT and CDR2 YYREEE (reference sequence). The CDR3 reads CASSFQGVPVRYTF. The CDR3 DNA follows: TGTGCCAGCAGCTTCCAAGGGGTCCCGGTACGCTACACCTTC.

This clone was seen only once. The V and J genes are TRBV7-9 and TRBJ1-1, with unresolved D. Germline CDR1 is SEHNR and CDR2 is FQNEAQ (reference sequence). The CDR3 totals 14 residues. Between the trimmed V and J ends, which lost 1 base and 1 base, there was a span of 7 bases. In DNA form, the CDR3 reads TGTGCCAGCAGCTTAGGCGGAAGGAACACTGAAGCTTTCTTT. It encodes CASSLGGRNTEAFF.

The chain links TRBV7-6 to TRBJ2-5, with D possibly TRBD1 on 5 matching bases. From germline, CDR1 is SGHVS and CDR2 FNYEAQ. This CDR3 has 16 residues. The V end lost 1 base, the J end lost 1 base, and 13 bases lay between the germline ends. This chain's CDR3 is CASSLGPQGTQETQYF. The CDR3 DNA sequence: TGTGCCAGCAGCTTAGGTCCCCAGGGTACCCAAGAGACCCAGTACTTC.

V is TRBV5-1 and J is TRBJ1-4, with D possibly matching TRBD1 (5 bases). Germline CDR1 and CDR2: SGHRS and YFSETQ. The CDR3 spans 17 residues. Trimming shortened V by 0 bases and J by 3 bases, and 15 bases separated the two germline ends. DNA of the CDR3: TGCGCCAGCAGCTTGGCCGGAGGGGCCGAACCTAATGAAAAACTGTTTTTT. It translates to CASSLAGGAEPNEKLFF.

The CDR3 DNA reads as TGTGCCAGCAGCCTGGGAGGCGGCCATCAGCCCCAGCATTTT. Translated, it gives CASSLGGGHQPQHF. This rearrangement joins TRBV5-5 to TRBJ1-5; no firm D call. The CDR3 is 14 amino acids. CDR1 and CDR2 from the germline V gene are SGHKS and YYEKEE (reference sequence). V lost 4 bases to trimming and J lost 5 bases, with 13 bases between them.

The chain combines TRBV9 with TRBJ2-1, with 10 positions matching TRBD2. This CDR3 comprises 15 residues. Germline loops: CDR1 SGDLS, CDR2 YYNGEE. After removal of 2 bases from V and 2 bases from J, the junction contained 1 base not matched to a gene. CDR3 loop: CASSVLAGAYNEQFF. Written as DNA, the CDR3 is TGTGCCAGCAGCGTTCTAGCGGGAGCCTACAATGAGCAGTTCTTC.

This clone has a single count. The chain joins TRBV7-2 to TRBJ2-3, with 13 nucleotides matching TRBD2. In germline, CDR1 is SGHTA, CDR2 FQGNSA. The V gene end was trimmed by 4 bases and the J gene end by 0 bases; junction bases not matched to a gene: 1. CDR3 size: 16 residues. The CDR3 bases are TGTGCCAGCAGCTGGGGACTAGCGGGGAGCACAGATACGCAGTATTTT. Its translation is CASSWGLAGSTDTQYF.